Each of the 24 T cell receptor beta chains below was sequenced from the same sample in a study of cytomegalovirus exposure and HLA in healthy donors. 13 Jbeta primers and 60 Vbeta primers were used for the PCR. Only in-frame clones appear in the TCRdb table, and some are missing; sequencing was by immunoSEQ multiplex PCR. This table lists 120,000 to 150,000 clones. The sample comprised PBMCs. The receptor source for this set is a man aged 40-49 years in good health and CMV-seronegative.

The chain couples TRBV7-2 to TRBJ2-7; 10 bases match TRBD2. The germline gives CDR1 SGHTA, CDR2 FQGNSA. Losses at the gene ends were 6 bases for V and 4 bases for J; bases not matched to a gene: 3. The CDR3 is 13 residues long. The CDR3 region has the DNA TGTGCCAGCAGTTCTAGCGGGGGATACGAGCAGTACTTC. Translating it yields CASSSSGGYEQYF.

This rearrangement joins TRBV29-1 to TRBJ1-4; 10 bases are a match to TRBD1. CDR1 is SQVTM and CDR2 is ANQGSEA in the germline V gene. The CDR3 extends over 13 amino acids. The V segment lost 6 bases and the J segment 7 bases; nucleotides outside the gene matches: 5. The CDR3 here is CSVRTGGGEKLFF. The CDR3 bases are TGCAGCGTCCGGACAGGGGGGGGTGAAAAACTGTTTTTT.

The gene calls are TRBV29-1 and TRBJ1-1; tentative D call: TRBD1 (6 bases). The germline V gene has CDR1 SQVTM and CDR2 ANQGSEA. The CDR3 contains 12 residues. Trimming stripped 5 bases from V and 2 bases from J, with 9 bases between. The CDR3 nucleotides read TGCAGCGTTTCGACAGGTAACACTGAAGCTTTCTTT. It is translated as CSVSTGNTEAFF. Drawing the rest from reference TRBV29-1 and TRBJ1-1, the complete variable domain is SAVISQKPSRDICQRGTSLTIQCQVDSQVTMMFWYRQQPGQSLTLIATANQGSEATYESGFVIDKFPISRPNLTFSTLTVSNMSPEDSSIYLCSVSTGNTEAFFGQGTRLTVV.

The chain is built from TRBV7-6 and TRBJ2-5, with D perhaps matching TRBD1 (5 bases). The V gene lost 0 bases and the J gene lost 5 bases, with 10 bases spanning the gap. The CDR3 length is 14 residues. CDR1 SGHVS and CDR2 FNYEAQ come from the germline V gene. This CDR3 is CASSLARRAETQYF. The DNA of the CDR3 is TGTGCCAGCAGCTTAGCCCGCAGGGCCGAGACCCAGTACTTC.

The rearrangement joins TRBV11-3 to TRBJ2-2; the D is unclear. Germline CDR1 SGHNT, CDR2 YENEEA. V was clipped by 5 bases and J by 3 bases, with 7 bases between them. This CDR3 comprises 13 residues. The CDR3 protein is CASSIRDTGELFF. The CDR3 nucleotides are TGTGCCAGCAGCATCCGGGACACCGGGGAGCTGTTTTTT.

The chain uses TRBV10-2 and TRBJ2-1, with 7 bases that match TRBD2. CDR1 and CDR2 (germline): WSHSY, SAAADI. The CDR3 runs to 17 residues. J was trimmed by 0 bases and V by 6 bases; bases with no gene match: 11. For the CDR3, the DNA is TGCGCCAGCAGAGAACCACTGACTAGCCGCTCCTACAATGAGCAGTTCTTC. This encodes CASREPLTSRSYNEQFF.

The chain links TRBV29-1 to TRBJ2-1, with 11 bases lining up with TRBD2. The CDR3 totals 14 residues. Trimming at V came to 5 bases and at J to 1 base, leaving 1 base not matched to a gene. CDR1 is SQVTM and CDR2 is ANQGSEA in the germline V gene. The chain's CDR3 is CSVLAGGSYNEQFF. Written as DNA, the CDR3 is TGCAGCGTTTTAGCGGGGGGGTCCTACAATGAGCAGTTCTTC.

The gene calls are TRBV21-1 and TRBJ2-7; TRBD1 is the table's D call, not checked against the DNA. TRBV21-1 is marked as a pseudogene. The CDR3 runs to 14 residues. The chain's CDR3 is CASSLVTASYEQYF. The CDR3 DNA sequence: TGTGCCAGCAGCCTCGTCACAGCCTCCTACGAGCAGTACTTC.

The chain couples TRBV7-2 to TRBJ2-3; 12 bases are shared with TRBD2. The CDR3 runs to 15 residues. Germline V CDR1 and CDR2: SGHTA, FQGNSA. The ends lost 5 bases at V and 8 bases at J; junction bases unmatched: 8. The CDR3 spells CASSRTSGVQGTQYF. CDR3 DNA: TGTGCCAGCAGCAGGACTAGCGGGGTGCAGGGTACGCAGTATTTT.

The chain is built from TRBV12-5 and TRBJ2-1, with D uncertain. This CDR3 is 11 amino acids long. Trimming cost V 4 bases and J 4 bases, with 2 bases left between them. CDR1 and CDR2 (germline): LGHNT, FRNRAP. The CDR3 sequence: CASGSYNEQFF. CDR3 nucleotide sequence: TGTGCTAGTGGTTCTTACAATGAGCAGTTCTTC.

V is TRBV28 and J is TRBJ2-5; 11 nucleotides line up with TRBD2. Germline CDR1 reads MDHEN; CDR2 reads SYDVKM. CDR3 length equals 15 residues. Unmatched junction bases numbered 6, after V lost 7 bases and J lost 2 bases. CDR3 coding DNA: TGTGCCAGCAATCCTAGCGGGGGGCCACAAGAGACCCAGTACTTC. Translating it yields CASNPSGGPQETQYF.

The chain has TRBV7-2 and TRBJ2-1; 10 nucleotides match TRBD2. V lost 1 base, J lost 4 bases, and 4 bases stayed unmatched. Germline V lookup: CDR1 SGHTA, CDR2 FQGNSA. CDR3 length: 16 residues. CDR3 region: CASSLGAGGNYNEQFF. Written as DNA, the CDR3 is TGTGCCAGCAGCTTAGGAGCGGGGGGGAATTACAATGAGCAGTTCTTC.

This chain uses TRBV28 with TRBJ1-6; no clear D. This CDR3 has 15 amino acids. Germline values: CDR1 MDHEN, CDR2 SYDVKM. V shed 8 bases and J shed 0 bases, with 11 bases lying between them. Here the CDR3 DNA reads TGTGCCAGCCTCGACATTGGCTCCTATAATTCACCCCTCCACTTT. It is translated as CASLDIGSYNSPLHF.

V gene TRBV4-1 combines with J gene TRBJ1-6, with 7 bases that match TRBD1. There are 15 residues in the CDR3. Trimming cost V 2 bases and J 5 bases; bases outside gene matches: 3. Germline V gene data show CDR1 as MGHRA and CDR2 as YSYEKL. The CDR3 protein is CASSQQDRDNSPLHF. CDR3 bases: TGCGCCAGCAGCCAACAAGACAGGGATAATTCACCCCTCCACTTT.

The chain carries TRBV19 and TRBJ2-2, with 7 bases identical to TRBD2. This CDR3 region has 15 residues. J gave up 4 bases and V 3 bases, and 5 bases lay outside the gene matches. Germline lookup yields CDR1 LNHDA and CDR2 SQIVND (reference sequence). CDR3 sequence: CASSMLGGSTGELFF. The CDR3 coding sequence is TGTGCCAGTAGTATGCTCGGGGGGAGCACCGGGGAGCTGTTTTTT.

The chain couples TRBV29-1 to TRBJ2-2, with D tentatively TRBD1 (6 bases). The CDR3 sequence is 14 residues long. V lost 3 bases to trimming and J lost 1 base, with 9 bases between them. Germline V gene data show CDR1 as SQVTM and CDR2 as ANQGSEA. The CDR3 is CSVDWGLNTGELFF. CDR3 in DNA: TGCAGCGTTGATTGGGGGCTGAACACCGGGGAGCTGTTTTTT.

V usage is TRBV11-1 and J usage is TRBJ2-7, with 9 bases fitting TRBD1. V lost 5 bases to trimming and J lost 2 bases; unmatched junction nucleotides: 7. Per the germline V gene, CDR1 is SGHAT and CDR2 is FQDESV (reference sequence). The CDR3 is made up of 15 amino acids. Here the CDR3 reads CASSPGTGLTYEQYF. DNA of the CDR3: TGTGCCAGCAGCCCCGGGACAGGGTTAACCTACGAGCAGTACTTC.

The chain joins TRBV5-1 to TRBJ2-7; 8 positions match TRBD1. The CDR3 loop spans 13 amino acids. V trimming: 2 bases; J trimming: 6 bases; junction bases outside the gene matches: 4. Germline-derived CDR1 and CDR2 are SGHRS and YFSETQ. The CDR3 DNA follows: TGCGCCAGCAGCTTTCAGGGGGCGGTCGAGCAGTACTTC. This gives the protein CASSFQGAVEQYF. The full variable domain, rest sourced from reference TRBV5-1 and TRBJ2-7, is KAGVTQTPRYLIKTRGQQVTLSCSPISGHRSVSWYQQTPGQGLQFLFEYFSETQRNKGNFPGRFSGRQFSNSRSEMNVSTLELGDSALYLCASSFQGAVEQYFGPGTRLTVT.

The chain employs TRBV10-3 and TRBJ1-1; D unclear. CDR1 is ENHRY, CDR2 SYGVKD, per germline. The V end lost 10 bases, the J end lost 6 bases, and 15 bases lay between the germline ends. The CDR3 has 12 residues. CDR3 residues: CATLHDFSEAFF. DNA for the CDR3: TGTGCCACCTTACATGATTTCTCTGAAGCTTTCTTT.

This chain connects TRBV7-2 to TRBJ2-1, with D maybe TRBD2 (6 bases). V was clipped by 4 bases and J by 14 bases, with 18 bases between them. The CDR3 has 13 residues. Germline V CDR1 and CDR2: SGHTA, FQGNSA. CDR3 sequence (DNA): TGTGCCAGCAGCTCCCCCCCGGGGGTACGCGAGTTCTTC. Protein sequence: CASSSPPGVREFF.

The rearrangement uses TRBV2 and TRBJ1-1, with no clear D. Germline CDR1 and CDR2: SNHLY and FYNNEI. V was shortened by 0 bases and J by 11 bases, with 13 bases between the two germline ends. The CDR3 extends over 13 amino acids. The CDR3 region is CASSEALLSWAFF. CDR3 nucleotide sequence: TGTGCCAGCAGTGAAGCGCTTCTATCGTGGGCTTTCTTT.

This chain uses TRBV15 with TRBJ1-4; TRBD1 agrees at 8 bases. V lost 8 bases and J lost 10; bases outside the gene matches: 6. The CDR3 is 12 residues long. CDR1 and CDR2 from the germline V gene are LNHNV and YYDKDF (reference sequence). The CDR3 DNA sequence: TGTGCCACCTATCAGGGGGCGGGAAAACTGTTTTTT. Protein sequence: CATYQGAGKLFF.

The chain employs TRBV7-8 and TRBJ2-1; D may be TRBD2 (6 bases). Trimming took 5 bases from V and 2 from J, leaving 13 bases between them. The CDR3 extends over 15 amino acids. Per germline, CDR1 SGHVS and CDR2 FQNEAQ. For the CDR3, the DNA is TGTGCCAGCAGCCTGAGCGGGTCGACCTACAATGAGCAGTTCTTC. Translated, it gives CASSLSGSTYNEQFF. Drawing the rest from reference TRBV7-8 and TRBJ2-1, the complete variable domain is GAGVSQSPRYKVAKRGQDVALRCDPISGHVSLFWYQQALGQGPEFLTYFQNEAQLDKSGLPSDRFFAERPEGSVSTLKIQRTQQEDSAVYLCASSLSGSTYNEQFFGPGTRLTVL.

V usage is TRBV9 and J usage is TRBJ2-3, with 8 bases that match TRBD1. CDR3 length: 16 residues. The junction had 6 bases not matched to a gene; V was cut back by 3 bases and J by 0 bases. Germline values: CDR1 SGDLS, CDR2 YYNGEE. CDR3 bases: TGTGCCAGCAGCGGGTTACAGGGGGACAGCACAGATACGCAGTATTTT. The encoded protein is CASSGLQGDSTDTQYF.